Listed here is a single T cell receptor (beta chain). Its target is unknown. Measured with immunoSEQ multiplex PCR; TCRdb has only the in-frame clones, and not every one. Of some 110,000 clones in the sample, more than 85% are singletons; the top ten hold approximately 6.5%. The record originates from a study of T cell responses to AZD1222 COVID-19 vaccine. Study observations and caveats: Only 5 or 6 individuals given AZD1222 were seropositive at baseline. The donor group comprised mostly white British people and more females; the analysis possibly underestimated clonal diversity.

Sequencing used peripheral blood, obtained 28 days after the second AZD1222 dose. The source is an adult who received the AZD1222 COVID-19 vaccine.

The CDR3 region has the DNA TGTGCCAGCAGCTTAAAATTAGGGATGCTAAGCTCCTACAATGAGCAGTTCTTC. It specifies CASSLKLGMLSSYNEQFF. The chain uses TRBV11-3 and TRBJ2-1; D is undetermined. This CDR3 comprises 18 residues. Germline values: CDR1 SGHNT, CDR2 YENEEA. The V end was cut by 2 bases, the J end by 0 bases, with 17 bases between.